This T cell receptor (beta chain) was observed in a study of blood T cell repertoires in COVID-19. Across the whole study: Sites across the United States, Italy and Spain contributed samples from acute and convalescent COVID-19. In each case, the material was cDNA or gDNA derived from T cells, B-cell-depleted T cells, or PBMCs.

The table lists this clone with a few counts. Per germline, CDR1 MNHNS and CDR2 SASEGT. CDR3 length: 17 amino acids. The J segment lost 5 bases and the V segment lost 0 bases, leaving 6 bases of the junction unmatched. Study processing details: Estimation of nucleated cell counts relied on the amplification of reference gene primers. Libraries were prepared by immunoSEQ multiplex PCR; TCRdb keeps only in-frame clonotypes and omits some of them. V, J and clone size reflect that table, while D and trimming were determined from the DNA. The sample carries 300,000 to 400,000 clones, more than 70% recorded once.

This sequence originates from a woman aged 50 to 60 who had recovered from COVID-19. The chain recombines TRBV6-1 with TRBJ2-2, with TRBD2 identical over 10 bases. The specimen sequenced was peripheral blood. The CDR3 nucleotides are TGTGCCAGCAGTGAAGCACCTAGCGGGAGAGTTACCGGGGAGCTGTTTTTT. This gives the protein CASSEAPSGRVTGELFF.